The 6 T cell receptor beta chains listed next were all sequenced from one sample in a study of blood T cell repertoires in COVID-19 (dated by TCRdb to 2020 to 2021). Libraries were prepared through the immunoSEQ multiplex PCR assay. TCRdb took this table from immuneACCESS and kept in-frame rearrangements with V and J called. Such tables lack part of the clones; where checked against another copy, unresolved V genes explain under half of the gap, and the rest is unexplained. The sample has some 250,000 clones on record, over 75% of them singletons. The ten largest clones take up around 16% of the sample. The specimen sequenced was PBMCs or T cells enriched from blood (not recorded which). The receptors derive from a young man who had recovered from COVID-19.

DNA of the CDR3: TGTGCCAGCAGCCAAGTCTCAGGCGGGACTGAAGCTTTCTTT. Protein: CASSQVSGGTEAFF. This chain joins TRBV3-1 (or the pseudogene TRBV3-2) and TRBJ1-1; D call uncertain. The ends were cut back, 1 base at V and 5 bases at J, with 11 bases in the middle. Looked up from germline, CDR1 is LGHDT and CDR2 is YNNKEL (reference sequence). The CDR3 runs 14 residues.

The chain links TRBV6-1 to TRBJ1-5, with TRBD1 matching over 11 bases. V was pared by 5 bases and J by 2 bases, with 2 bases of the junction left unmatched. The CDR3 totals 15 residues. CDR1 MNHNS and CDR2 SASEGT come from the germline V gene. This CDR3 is CASSSGQGGNQPQHF. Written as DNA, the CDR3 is TGTGCCAGCAGTTCGGGACAGGGGGGCAATCAGCCCCAGCATTTT.

CDR3 sequence reads: CASSAPWTGNYGYTF. The CDR3 region has the DNA TGTGCCAGCAGCGCCCCTTGGACAGGGAACTATGGCTACACCTTC. The V and J genes are TRBV3-1 (or the pseudogene TRBV3-2) and TRBJ1-2; 8 bases map to TRBD1. The CDR3 totals 15 residues. V trimming: 5 bases; J trimming: 2 bases; junction bases outside the gene matches: 7. Germline-derived CDR1 and CDR2 are LGHDT and YNNKEL (reference sequence).

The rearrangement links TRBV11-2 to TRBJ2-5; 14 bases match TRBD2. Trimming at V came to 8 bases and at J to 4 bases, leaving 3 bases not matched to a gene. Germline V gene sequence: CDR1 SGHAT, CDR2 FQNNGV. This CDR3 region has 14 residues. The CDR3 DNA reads TGTGCCAGCGGTGGACTAGCGGGAGGAGAGACCCAGTACTTC. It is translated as CASGGLAGGETQYF.

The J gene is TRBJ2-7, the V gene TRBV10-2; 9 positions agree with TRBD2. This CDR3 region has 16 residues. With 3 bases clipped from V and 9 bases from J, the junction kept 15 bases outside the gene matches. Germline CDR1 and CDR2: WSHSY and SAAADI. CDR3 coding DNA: TGCGCCAGCAGTGACTATCCGGGCGGGGGGGCGAAAGGGCAGTACTTC. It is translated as CASSDYPGGGAKGQYF.

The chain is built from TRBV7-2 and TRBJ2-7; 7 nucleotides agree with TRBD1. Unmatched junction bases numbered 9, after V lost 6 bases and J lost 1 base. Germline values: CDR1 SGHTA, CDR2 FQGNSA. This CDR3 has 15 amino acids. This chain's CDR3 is CASSPRQGLSYEQYF. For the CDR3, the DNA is TGTGCCAGCAGTCCTCGACAGGGATTATCCTACGAGCAGTACTTC.